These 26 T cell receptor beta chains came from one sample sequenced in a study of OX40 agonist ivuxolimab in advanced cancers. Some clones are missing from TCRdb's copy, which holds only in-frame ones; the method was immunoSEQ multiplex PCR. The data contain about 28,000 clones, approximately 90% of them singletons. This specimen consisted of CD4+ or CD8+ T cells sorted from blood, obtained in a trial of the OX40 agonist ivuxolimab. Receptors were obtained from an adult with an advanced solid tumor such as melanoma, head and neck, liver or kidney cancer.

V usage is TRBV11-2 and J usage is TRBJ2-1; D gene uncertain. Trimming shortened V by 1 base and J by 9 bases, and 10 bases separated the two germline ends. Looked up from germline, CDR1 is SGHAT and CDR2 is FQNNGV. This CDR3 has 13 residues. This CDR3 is CASSLGRVGEQFF. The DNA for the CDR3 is TGTGCCAGCAGCTTAGGTAGGGTTGGTGAGCAGTTCTTC.

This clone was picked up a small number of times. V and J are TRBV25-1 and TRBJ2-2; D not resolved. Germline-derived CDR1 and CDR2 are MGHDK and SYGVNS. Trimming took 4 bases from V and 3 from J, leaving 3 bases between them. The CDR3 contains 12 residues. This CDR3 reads CASSGYTGELFF. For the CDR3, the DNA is TGTGCCAGCAGTGGGTACACCGGGGAGCTGTTTTTT.

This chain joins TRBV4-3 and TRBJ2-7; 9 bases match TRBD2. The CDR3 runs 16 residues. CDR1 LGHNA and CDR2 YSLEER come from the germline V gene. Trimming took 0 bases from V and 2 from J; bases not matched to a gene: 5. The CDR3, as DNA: TGCGCCAGCAGCCAAGACCTAGCGGGGATGACCTACGAGCAGTACTTC. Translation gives CASSQDLAGMTYEQYF.

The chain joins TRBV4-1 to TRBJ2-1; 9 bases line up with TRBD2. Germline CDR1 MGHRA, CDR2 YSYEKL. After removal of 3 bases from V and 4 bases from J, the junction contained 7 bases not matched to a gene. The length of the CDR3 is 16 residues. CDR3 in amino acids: CASSHPKTSGYNEQFF. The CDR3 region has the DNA TGCGCCAGCAGCCATCCTAAGACTAGCGGTTACAATGAGCAGTTCTTC.

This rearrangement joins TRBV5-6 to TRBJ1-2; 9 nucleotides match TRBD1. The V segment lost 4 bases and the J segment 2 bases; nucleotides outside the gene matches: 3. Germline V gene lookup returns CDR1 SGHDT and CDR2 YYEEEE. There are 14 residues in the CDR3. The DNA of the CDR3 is TGTGCCAGCAGCCCTGGACAGGGGAACTATGGCTACACCTTC. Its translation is CASSPGQGNYGYTF.

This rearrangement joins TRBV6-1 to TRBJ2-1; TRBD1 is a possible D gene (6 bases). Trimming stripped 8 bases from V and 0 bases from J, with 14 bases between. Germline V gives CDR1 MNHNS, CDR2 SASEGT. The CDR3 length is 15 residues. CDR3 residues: CASRETGSSYNEQFF. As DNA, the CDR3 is TGTGCCAGCCGGGAAACAGGGAGCTCCTACAATGAGCAGTTCTTC.

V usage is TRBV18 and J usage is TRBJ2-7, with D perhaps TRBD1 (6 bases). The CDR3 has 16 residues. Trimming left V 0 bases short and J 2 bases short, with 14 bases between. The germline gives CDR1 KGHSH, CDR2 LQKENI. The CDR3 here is CASSPPQGIAAYEQYF. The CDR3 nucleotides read TGTGCCAGCTCACCACCCCAGGGGATTGCCGCCTACGAGCAGTACTTC.

CDR3 bases: TGTGCCAGCAGCACCTGGGCGGGGGACTCCTACGAGCAGTACTTC. This codes for CASSTWAGDSYEQYF. V usage is TRBV28 and J usage is TRBJ2-7, with TRBD2 matching 7 bases. Germline CDR1 is MDHEN and CDR2 is SYDVKM. After removal of 6 bases from V and 0 bases from J, the junction contained 8 bases not matched to a gene. The CDR3 spans 15 residues.

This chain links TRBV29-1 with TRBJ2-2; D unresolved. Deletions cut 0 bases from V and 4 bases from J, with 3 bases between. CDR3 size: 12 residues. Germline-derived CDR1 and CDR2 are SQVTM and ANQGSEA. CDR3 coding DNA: TGCAGCGTTGAAGACAGCACCGGGGAGCTGTTTTTT. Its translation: CSVEDSTGELFF.

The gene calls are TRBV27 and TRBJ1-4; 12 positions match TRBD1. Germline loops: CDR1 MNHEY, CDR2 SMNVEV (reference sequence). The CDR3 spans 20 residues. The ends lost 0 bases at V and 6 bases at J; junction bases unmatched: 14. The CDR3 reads CASSLSAPGTGGAIDEKLFF. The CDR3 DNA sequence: TGTGCCAGCAGTTTATCAGCCCCCGGGACAGGGGGCGCAATTGATGAAAAACTGTTTTTT.

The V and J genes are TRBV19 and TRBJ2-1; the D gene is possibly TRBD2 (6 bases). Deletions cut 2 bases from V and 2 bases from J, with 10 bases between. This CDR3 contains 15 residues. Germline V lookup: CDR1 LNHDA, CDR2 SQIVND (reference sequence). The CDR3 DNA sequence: TGTGCCAGTAGTATAAGCGGGTCTACCTACAATGAGCAGTTCTTC. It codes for CASSISGSTYNEQFF.

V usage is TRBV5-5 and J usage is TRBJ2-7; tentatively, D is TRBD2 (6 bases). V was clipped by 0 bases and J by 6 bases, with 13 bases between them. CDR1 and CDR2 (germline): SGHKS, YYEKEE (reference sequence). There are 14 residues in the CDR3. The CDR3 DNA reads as TGTGCCAGCAGCTTGGGTGGGAGGAGTCCCGAGCAGTACTTC. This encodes CASSLGGRSPEQYF.

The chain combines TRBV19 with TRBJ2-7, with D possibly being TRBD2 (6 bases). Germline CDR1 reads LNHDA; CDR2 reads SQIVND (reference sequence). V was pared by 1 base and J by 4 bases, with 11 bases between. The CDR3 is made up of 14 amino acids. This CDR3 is CASSIVLGGYEQYF. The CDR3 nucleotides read TGTGCCAGTAGTATAGTCCTGGGGGGATACGAGCAGTACTTC.

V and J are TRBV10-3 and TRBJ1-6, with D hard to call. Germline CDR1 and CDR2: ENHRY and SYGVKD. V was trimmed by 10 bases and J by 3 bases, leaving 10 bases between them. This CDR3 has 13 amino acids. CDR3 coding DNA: TGTGCCACCCGGGAGAGCTATAATTCACCCCTCCACTTT. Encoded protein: CATRESYNSPLHF.

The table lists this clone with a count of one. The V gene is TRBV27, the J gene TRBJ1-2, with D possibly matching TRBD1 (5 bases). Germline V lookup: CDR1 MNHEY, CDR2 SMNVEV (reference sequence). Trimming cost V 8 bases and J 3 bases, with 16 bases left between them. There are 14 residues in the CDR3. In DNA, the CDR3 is TGTGCCAGCTCCTCGGGGGGGAGTGACTATGGCTACACCTTC. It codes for CASSSGGSDYGYTF.

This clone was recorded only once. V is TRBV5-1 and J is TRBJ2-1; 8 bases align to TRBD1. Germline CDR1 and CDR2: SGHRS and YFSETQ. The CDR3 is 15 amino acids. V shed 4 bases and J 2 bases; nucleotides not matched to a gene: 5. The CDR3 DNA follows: TGCGCCAGCAGCGCCGACAGGGGAACCTACAATGAGCAGTTCTTC. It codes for CASSADRGTYNEQFF.

CDR3 DNA: TGTGCCAGCAGTGATCCCCTCGCTTGGGGGGAGTACCAAGAGACCCAGTACTTC. Translated: CASSDPLAWGEYQETQYF. The chain uses TRBV25-1 and TRBJ2-5, with a weak D call TRBD2 (6 bases). This CDR3 is built from 18 residues. From germline, CDR1 is MGHDK and CDR2 SYGVNS. The V gene lost 3 bases and the J gene lost 0 bases, with 20 bases spanning the gap.

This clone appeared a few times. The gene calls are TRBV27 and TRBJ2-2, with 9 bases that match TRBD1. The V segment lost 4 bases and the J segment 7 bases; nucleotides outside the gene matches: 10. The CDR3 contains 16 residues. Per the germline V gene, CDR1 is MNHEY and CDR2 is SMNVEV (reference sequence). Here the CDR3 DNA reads TGTGCCAGCAGTTCGTCCCGGGACAGGGTAATCGGGGAGCTGTTTTTT. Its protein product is CASSSSRDRVIGELFF.

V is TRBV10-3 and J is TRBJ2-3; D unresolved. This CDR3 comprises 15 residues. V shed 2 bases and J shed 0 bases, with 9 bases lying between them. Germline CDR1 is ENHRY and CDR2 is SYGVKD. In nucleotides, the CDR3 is TGTGCCATCAGTGAGGTCACGACGAGCACAGATACGCAGTATTTT. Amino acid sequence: CAISEVTTSTDTQYF.

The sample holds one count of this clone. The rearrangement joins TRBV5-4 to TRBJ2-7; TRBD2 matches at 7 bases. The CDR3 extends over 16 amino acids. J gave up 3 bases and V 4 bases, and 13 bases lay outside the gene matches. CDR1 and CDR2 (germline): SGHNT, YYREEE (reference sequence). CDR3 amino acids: CASSTAPSGARYEQYF. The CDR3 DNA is TGTGCCAGCAGCACCGCCCCTAGCGGAGCTCGCTACGAGCAGTACTTC. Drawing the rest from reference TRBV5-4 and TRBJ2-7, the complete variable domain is ETGVTQSPTHLIKTRGQQVTLRCSSQSGHNTVSWYQQALGQGPQFIFQYYREEENGRGNFPPRFSGLQFPNYSSELNVNALELDDSALYLCASSTAPSGARYEQYFGPGTRLTVT.

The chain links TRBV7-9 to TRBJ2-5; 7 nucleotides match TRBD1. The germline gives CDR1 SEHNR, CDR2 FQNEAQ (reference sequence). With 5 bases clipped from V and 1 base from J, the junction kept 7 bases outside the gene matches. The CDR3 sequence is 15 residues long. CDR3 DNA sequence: TGTGCCAGCAGCCGACAGGGTAGCTTCCAAGAGACCCAGTACTTC. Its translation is CASSRQGSFQETQYF.

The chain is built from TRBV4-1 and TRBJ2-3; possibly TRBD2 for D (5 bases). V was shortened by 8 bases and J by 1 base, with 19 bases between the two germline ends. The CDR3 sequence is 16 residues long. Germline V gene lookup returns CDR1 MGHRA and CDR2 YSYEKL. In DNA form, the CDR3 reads TGCGCCAGCGGTATAATCGGGGTACAAGGCACAGATACGCAGTATTTT. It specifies CASGIIGVQGTDTQYF.

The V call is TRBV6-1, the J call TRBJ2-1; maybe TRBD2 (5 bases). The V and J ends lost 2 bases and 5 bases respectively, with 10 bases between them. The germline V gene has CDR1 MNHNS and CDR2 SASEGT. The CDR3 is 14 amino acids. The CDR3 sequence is CASSEIWGDNEQFF. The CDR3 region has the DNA TGTGCCAGCAGTGAAATATGGGGAGACAATGAGCAGTTCTTC.

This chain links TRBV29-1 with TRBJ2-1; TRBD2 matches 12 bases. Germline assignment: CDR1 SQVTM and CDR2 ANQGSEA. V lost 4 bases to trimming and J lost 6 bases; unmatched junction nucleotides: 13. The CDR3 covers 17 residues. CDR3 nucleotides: TGCAGCGTTGGGAGGGTTTACCCGGGACTAGCGGGCAATGAGCAGTTCTTC. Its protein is CSVGRVYPGLAGNEQFF.

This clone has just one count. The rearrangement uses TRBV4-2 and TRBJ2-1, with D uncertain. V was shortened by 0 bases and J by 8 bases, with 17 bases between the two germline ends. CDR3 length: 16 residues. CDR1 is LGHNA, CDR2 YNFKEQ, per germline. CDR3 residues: CASSQDWLERSHEQFF. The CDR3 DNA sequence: TGTGCCAGCAGCCAAGATTGGCTAGAAAGGTCCCATGAGCAGTTCTTC.

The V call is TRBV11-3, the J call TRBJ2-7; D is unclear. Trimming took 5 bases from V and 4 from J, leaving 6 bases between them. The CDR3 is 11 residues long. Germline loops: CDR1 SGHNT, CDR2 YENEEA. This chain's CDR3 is CASSPGYEQYF. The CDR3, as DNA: TGTGCCAGCAGCCCCGGGTACGAGCAGTACTTC.